Each of the 5 T cell receptor beta chains below was sequenced from the same sample in a study of OX40 agonist ivuxolimab in advanced cancers. Library generation was performed with the immunoSEQ multiplex PCR assay. Drawn from immuneACCESS, this table holds only the in-frame rearrangements with V and J called that TCRdb kept. Clones are partly lost; checked studies trace under half to an unresolved V gene and leave the rest unexplained. For this sample the table gives about 160,000 clones, of which approximately 94% were detected only once. About 0.31% of the sample is in the top ten clones. The starting material was CD4+ or CD8+ T cells sorted from blood, obtained in a trial of the OX40 agonist ivuxolimab. The origin of the receptors is an adult with an advanced solid tumor such as melanoma, head and neck, liver or kidney cancer.

This clone appeared a few times. The CDR3 end shows no conserved phenylalanine or tryptophan, and so a read error is likely. The DNA is omitted, as the CDR3 cannot be located on it reliably, and the CDR3 follows TCRdb's listing. The chain carries TRBV21-1 and TRBJ2-7; the DNA was not compared with TRBD1, the D call given in the table. TRBV21-1 is annotated as a pseudogene. The CDR3 is 8 amino acids in total, end residues counted. CDR3 sequence reads: CASTRGGR.

V gene TRBV2 combines with J gene TRBJ2-5, with D possibly being TRBD1 or TRBD2 (6 bases each). The germline V gene has CDR1 SNHLY and CDR2 FYNNEI. The CDR3 loop spans 13 amino acids. V lost 6 bases and J lost 5, with 13 bases in between. The CDR3 nucleotides are TGTGCCAGCAGACGAGGGGGACTGGAGACCCAGTACTTC. Its protein is CASRRGGLETQYF.

This chain connects TRBV25-1 to TRBJ2-3, with 9 nucleotides matching TRBD2. Germline V lookup: CDR1 MGHDK, CDR2 SYGVNS. V shed 5 bases, J shed 3 bases, and the junction held 6 bases outside the gene matches. This CDR3 has 15 amino acids. The CDR3 bases are TGTGCCAGCAGTAGCCCTAGCGGGAATACAGATACGCAGTATTTT. It codes for CASSSPSGNTDTQYF.

The chain employs TRBV6-6 and TRBJ2-3, with 8 bases lining up with TRBD1. The CDR3 loop spans 12 amino acids. Looked up from germline, CDR1 is MNHNY and CDR2 is SVGAGI (reference sequence). V lost 2 bases and J lost 9; bases outside the gene matches: 1. In nucleotides, the CDR3 is TGTGCCAGCAGTTACCGACAGGGGACGCAGTATTTT. It translates to CASSYRQGTQYF.

The genes are TRBV11-2 and TRBJ1-2; 7 bases agree with TRBD1. The CDR3 sequence is 15 residues long. Trimming took 5 bases from V and 5 from J; bases not matched to a gene: 11. From germline, CDR1 is SGHAT and CDR2 FQNNGV. CDR3 loop: CASSRGRQGSYGYTF. The CDR3 DNA follows: TGTGCCAGCAGCCGCGGGAGACAGGGTTCGTATGGCTACACCTTC.